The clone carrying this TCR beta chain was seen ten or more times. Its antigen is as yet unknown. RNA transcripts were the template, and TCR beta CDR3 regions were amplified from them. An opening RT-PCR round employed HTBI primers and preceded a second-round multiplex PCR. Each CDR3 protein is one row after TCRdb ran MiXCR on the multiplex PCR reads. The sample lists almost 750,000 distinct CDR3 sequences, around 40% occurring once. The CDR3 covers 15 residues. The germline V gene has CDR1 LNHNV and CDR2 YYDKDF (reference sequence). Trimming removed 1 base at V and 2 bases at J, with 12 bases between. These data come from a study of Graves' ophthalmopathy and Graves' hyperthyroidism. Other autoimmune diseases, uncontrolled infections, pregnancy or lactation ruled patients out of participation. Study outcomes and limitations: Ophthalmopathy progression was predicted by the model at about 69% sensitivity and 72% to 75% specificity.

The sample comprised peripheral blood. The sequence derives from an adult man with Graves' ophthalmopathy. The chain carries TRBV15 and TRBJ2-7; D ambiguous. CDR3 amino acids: CATSRVPAKTYEQYF. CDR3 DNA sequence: TGTGCCACCAGCAGAGTTCCGGCCAAAACCTACGAGCAGTACTTC.